These T cell receptor beta chains were read from a single sample in a study of blood T cell repertoires in COVID-19. Generated by immunoSEQ multiplex PCR, the TCRdb table keeps only in-frame clones and is missing some. Of roughly 300,000 clones in the sample, 80% to 90% are singletons; the top ten hold roughly 4.2%. Sequencing used PBMCs or T cells enriched from blood (not recorded which). All receptors derive from a woman aged 40 to 55 with acute COVID-19. Each CDR3 is given with its conserved first and last residue. The D gene is left open where the match is weak. Clone size is shown for a subset of rows, as once, few, many or a class of expanded clone.

d_gene	j_gene	abundance	v_gene	CDR3nt	CDR3aa
TRBD2	TRBJ2-5	.	TRBV27	TGTGCCAGCAGTCCCCGGGGGCTAGCGGGAGTATATAGAGAGACCCAGTACTTC	CASSPRGLAGVYRETQYF
TRBD1	TRBJ1-1	.	TRBV7-3	TGTGCCAGCAGCTCCCACGACAGGGGGCCAAGGGCTTTCTTT	CASSSHDRGPRAFF
.	TRBJ2-1	.	TRBV11-2	TGTGCCAGCAGCTTAGACGGTCTAGAGGTACGCTTATACAATGAGCAGTTCTTC	CASSLDGLEVRLYNEQFF
.	TRBJ2-7	.	TRBV10-3	TGTGCCATCAGTGAGTCAACAGTTTGGGCCTACGAGCAGTACTTC	CAISESTVWAYEQYF
.	TRBJ2-7	.	TRBV6-2/TRBV6-3	TGTGCCAGCAGTTTCGCGCTCTACGAGCAGTACTTC	CASSFALYEQYF
TRBD1	TRBJ2-2	.	TRBV19	TGTGCCAGTAGCTGGGACAGGGGAGTGCCCGGGGAGCTGTTTTTT	CASSWDRGVPGELFF
TRBD1	TRBJ2-3	.	TRBV15	TGTGCCACCAGCCCCCGGGACAGGGGGAAGAATACGCAGTATTTT	CATSPRDRGKNTQYF
TRBD2	TRBJ2-7	.	TRBV5-5	TGTGCCAGCAGCCCAAAAAGGTCTACTAGCGGAACCTACGAGCAGTACTTC	CASSPKRSTSGTYEQYF
TRBD2	TRBJ2-1	.	TRBV7-8	TGTGCCAGCAGCCCATCGAGACTAGCGACCTACAATGAGCAGTTCTTC	CASSPSRLATYNEQFF
.	TRBJ1-2	few	TRBV18	TGTGCCAGCTCACCAGCCCACGGGGGAGTATATGGCTACACCTTC	CASSPAHGGVYGYTF
.	TRBJ2-7	.	TRBV2	TGTGCCAGCACCCTGACGGGGGGCCACGAGCAGTACTTC	CASTLTGGHEQYF
.	TRBJ2-2	.	TRBV7-7	TGTGCTAGCAGCATCCTGAACACCGGGGAGCTGTTTTTT	CASSILNTGELFF
TRBD1	TRBJ1-5	.	TRBV19	TGTGCCAGTAGTATAAAGACAGGGGGCAATCAGCCCCAGCATTTT	CASSIKTGGNQPQHF
.	TRBJ1-5	.	TRBV5-1	TGCGCCAGCAGCTTGGCGGCGGGGTTAAATCAGCCCCAGCATTTT	CASSLAAGLNQPQHF
.	TRBJ1-1	.	TRBV18	TGTGCCAGCTCACCGGCAACAATGAACACTGAAGCTTTCTTT	CASSPATMNTEAFF
.	TRBJ2-5	.	TRBV5-4	TGTGCCAGCAGCTTCGACAGGTTCCAAGAGACCCAGTACTTC	CASSFDRFQETQYF
.	TRBJ1-1	.	TRBV18	TGTGCCACTTCTCGGGGAATCACTGAAGCTTTCTTT	CATSRGITEAFF
TRBD2	TRBJ2-1	.	TRBV5-4	TGTGCCAGCAGTAGCGGGCGCAATGAGCAGTTCTTC	CASSSGRNEQFF
.	TRBJ2-3	once	TRBV6-5	TGTGCCAGCAGTTCGGATCGACAGTTCGGCACAGATACGCAGTATTTT	CASSSDRQFGTDTQYF
.	TRBJ1-5	.	TRBV4-1	TGCGCCAGCAGCCAAGGCGTTCTTAGCAATCAGCCCCAGCATTTT	CASSQGVLSNQPQHF
.	TRBJ1-1	.	TRBV10-3	TGTGCCATCAGTGAGTCGACAAACCAAGCTGAAGCTTTCTTT	CAISESTNQAEAFF
.	TRBJ1-1	.	TRBV11-2	TGTGCCAGCAGCGATTTGTGGTTCGGGATTACTAACACTGAAGCTTTCTTT	CASSDLWFGITNTEAFF
.	TRBJ2-5	.	TRBV3-1/TRBV3-2	TGTGCCAGCAGCCAAAACATGAGGGAGACCCAGTACTTC	CASSQNMRETQYF
TRBD1	TRBJ2-7	once	TRBV7-2	TGTGCCAGCAGCCTTATAACAACAGGGGCTGGCTACGAGCAGTACTTC	CASSLITTGAGYEQYF
.	TRBJ1-3	.	TRBV3-1/TRBV3-2	TGTGCCAGCAGCCAAGAGTATCCAAGCGGGACGGGTGGAAACACCATATATTTT	CASSQEYPSGTGGNTIYF
.	TRBJ1-3	once	TRBV4-3	TGCGCCAGCAGCCAAGAAACAGGAAGAAGAAACACCATATATTTT	CASSQETGRRNTIYF
.	TRBJ2-5	.	TRBV11-3	TGTGCCAGCAGCTCAGGAGAGACCCAGTACTTC	CASSSGETQYF
.	TRBJ1-6	once	TRBV7-2	TGTGCCAGCAGCTTACGGCAGGAAAATTCACCCCTCCACTTT	CASSLRQENSPLHF
.	TRBJ2-7	once	TRBV7-2	TGTGCCAGCAACGTTGACTACAGGGAAACCACATTTTACGAGCAGTACTTC	CASNVDYRETTFYEQYF
.	TRBJ1-1	.	TRBV28	TGTGCCAGCAGTGGGGAGGATTTGAACACTGAAGCTTTCTTT	CASSGEDLNTEAFF
.	TRBJ2-5	.	TRBV28	TGTGCCAGCAGTTCGCTTGGCGGGATGGGCCAAGAGACCCAGTACTTC	CASSSLGGMGQETQYF
.	TRBJ2-2	.	TRBV2	TGTGCCAGCAGTGAAGGCAGGGGCAAGACCGGGGAGCTGTTTTTT	CASSEGRGKTGELFF
TRBD1	TRBJ1-2	.	TRBV27	TGTGCCAGCAGTCCCCGGGACAGAACGACCTATGGCTACACCTTC	CASSPRDRTTYGYTF
.	TRBJ1-1	.	TRBV6-1	TGTGCCAGCAGTGTAAGACGAGGGGGGGCGGGCACTGAAGCTTTCTTT	CASSVRRGGAGTEAFF
TRBD2	TRBJ2-1	.	TRBV20-1	TGCAGTGCTAGTGCGACTAGCGGGAGTTCGGATGAGCAGTTCTTC	CSASATSGSSDEQFF
TRBD2	TRBJ2-1	.	TRBV28	TGTGCCAGCAGTTTCCAAACTAGCGGGAGGGGCAATGAGCAGTTCTTC	CASSFQTSGRGNEQFF
TRBD2	TRBJ2-1	.	TRBV27	TGTGCCAGCTCACTAGCGGGAGTCTACAATGAGCAGTTCTTC	CASSLAGVYNEQFF
.	TRBJ1-6	.	TRBV19	TGTGCCAGTAGCCCGAGAACCCCTAGTAATTCACCCCTCCACTTT	CASSPRTPSNSPLHF
.	TRBJ1-3	few	TRBV28	TGTGCCAGCAGTTCCCCGGAAGGGGGTTTTGGGAACACCATATATTTT	CASSSPEGGFGNTIYF
.	TRBJ1-2	.	TRBV6-6	TGTGCCAGCAAACCTCGCCCGATACAGGGAGGCTACACCTTC	CASKPRPIQGGYTF
TRBD2	TRBJ2-3	.	TRBV28	TGTGCCAGCAGCGGACGGACTAGCGGGAGGGTATCAGATACGCAGTATTTT	CASSGRTSGRVSDTQYF
TRBD1	TRBJ1-6	.	TRBV18	TGTGCCAGCTCACAAGGGGGCTCGGATAATTCACCCCTCCACTTT	CASSQGGSDNSPLHF
.	TRBJ1-5	.	TRBV28	TGTGCCAGCAGGACTTTTATAGGATGGAGACTGACGAGCAATCAGCCCCAGCATTTT	CASRTFIGWRLTSNQPQHF
TRBD1	TRBJ2-3	.	TRBV5-1	TGCGCCAGCAGCTGGGGGGACAGGGGGCCCGTAGATACGCAGTATTTT	CASSWGDRGPVDTQYF
.	TRBJ1-1	.	TRBV7-8	TGTGCCAGCAGCTTAGATCGGGGGGGGACTGAAGCTTTCTTT	CASSLDRGGTEAFF
TRBD2	TRBJ2-7	.	TRBV29-1	TGCAGCGTTGGACTAGCGGGAACCTACGAGCAGTACTTC	CSVGLAGTYEQYF
.	TRBJ1-3	.	TRBV3-1/TRBV3-2	TGTGCCAGCAGCCAAGCCGGGGCTGGAAACACCATATATTTT	CASSQAGAGNTIYF
.	TRBJ1-5	.	TRBV27	TGTGCCAGCAGTTTGCGGGCCCCTAGCAATCAGCCCCAGCATTTT	CASSLRAPSNQPQHF